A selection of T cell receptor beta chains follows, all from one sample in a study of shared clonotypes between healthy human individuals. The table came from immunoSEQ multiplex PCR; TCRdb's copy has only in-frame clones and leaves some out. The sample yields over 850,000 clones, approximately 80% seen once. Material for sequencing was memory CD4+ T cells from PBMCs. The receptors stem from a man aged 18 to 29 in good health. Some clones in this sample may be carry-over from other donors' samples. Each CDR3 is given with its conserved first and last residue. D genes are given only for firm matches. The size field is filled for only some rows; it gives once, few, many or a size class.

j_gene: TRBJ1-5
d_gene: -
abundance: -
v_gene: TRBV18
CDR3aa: CASSPSQGQPQHF
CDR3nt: TGTGCCAGCTCACCATCCCAGGGCCAGCCCCAGCATTTT

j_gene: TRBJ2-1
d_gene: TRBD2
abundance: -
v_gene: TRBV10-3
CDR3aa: CAARGDFYNEQFF
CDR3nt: TGTGCCGCCCGGGGGGACTTTTACAATGAGCAGTTCTTC

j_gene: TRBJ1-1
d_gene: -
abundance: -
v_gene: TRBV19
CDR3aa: CASSVLRGTEAFF
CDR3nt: TGTGCCAGTAGTGTCCTGAGGGGCACTGAAGCTTTCTTT

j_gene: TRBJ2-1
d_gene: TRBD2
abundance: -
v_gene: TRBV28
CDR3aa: CASSFMAGASGNNEQFF
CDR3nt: TGTGCCAGCAGTTTTATGGCTGGGGCTAGCGGGAACAATGAGCAGTTCTTC

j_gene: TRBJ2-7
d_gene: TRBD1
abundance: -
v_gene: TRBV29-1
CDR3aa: CSARGQTSYEQYF
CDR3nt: TGCAGCGCAAGGGGGCAGACTTCCTACGAGCAGTACTTC

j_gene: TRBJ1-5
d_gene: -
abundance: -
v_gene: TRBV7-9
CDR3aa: CASSLGLGSQYQPQHF
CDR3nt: TGTGCCAGCAGCTTAGGCCTTGGCAGCCAGTATCAGCCCCAGCATTTT

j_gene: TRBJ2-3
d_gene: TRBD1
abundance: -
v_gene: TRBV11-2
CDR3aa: CASSLDFGTGPLTDTQYF
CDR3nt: TGTGCCAGCAGCTTAGATTTTGGGACAGGGCCACTCACAGATACGCAGTATTTT

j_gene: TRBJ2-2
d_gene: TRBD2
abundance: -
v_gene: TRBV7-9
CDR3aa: CASGVGTSGLRPNTGELFF
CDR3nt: TGTGCCAGCGGGGTAGGGACTAGCGGGCTACGCCCGAACACCGGGGAGCTGTTTTTT

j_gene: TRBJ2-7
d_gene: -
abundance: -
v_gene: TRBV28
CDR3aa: CASGPRWRNHEQYF
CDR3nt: TGTGCCAGCGGCCCTCGCTGGCGAAACCACGAGCAGTACTTC

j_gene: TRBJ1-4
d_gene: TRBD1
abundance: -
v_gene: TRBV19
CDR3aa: CASSIRDSGEKLFF
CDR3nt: TGTGCCAGTAGTATAAGGGACAGCGGAGAAAAACTGTTTTTT

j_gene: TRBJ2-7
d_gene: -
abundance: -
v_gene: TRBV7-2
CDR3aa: CASSSHVGGVAGEQYF
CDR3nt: TGTGCCAGCAGCTCTCATGTTGGCGGGGTAGCCGGCGAGCAGTACTTC

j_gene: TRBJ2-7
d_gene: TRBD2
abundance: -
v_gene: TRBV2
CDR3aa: CASNRLAAEKQYF
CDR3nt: TGTGCCAGCAATCGTCTAGCGGCGGAGAAGCAGTACTTC

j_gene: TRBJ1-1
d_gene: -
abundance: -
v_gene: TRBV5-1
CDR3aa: CASSSIGPRGTEAFF
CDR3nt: TGCGCCAGCAGCTCAATTGGCCCACGAGGAACTGAAGCTTTCTTT

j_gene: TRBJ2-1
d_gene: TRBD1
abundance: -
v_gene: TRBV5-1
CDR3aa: CASSPGTGPNEQFF
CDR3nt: TGCGCCAGCTCACCAGGGACAGGGCCCAATGAGCAGTTCTTC

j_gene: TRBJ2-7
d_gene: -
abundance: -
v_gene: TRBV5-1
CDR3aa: CASSLGLAREQYF
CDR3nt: TGCGCCAGCAGCTTGGGCCTAGCGAGGGAGCAGTACTTC

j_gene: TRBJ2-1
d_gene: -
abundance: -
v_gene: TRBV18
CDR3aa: CASSPGGAERYNEQFF
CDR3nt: TGTGCCAGCTCACCTGGGGGAGCGGAGAGATACAATGAGCAGTTCTTC

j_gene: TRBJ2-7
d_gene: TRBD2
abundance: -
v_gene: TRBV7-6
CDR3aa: CASSPRGGGSNEQYF
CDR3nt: TGTGCCAGCAGCCCGAGGGGCGGCGGGAGCAACGAGCAGTACTTC

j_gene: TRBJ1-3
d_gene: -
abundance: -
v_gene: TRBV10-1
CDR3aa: CASVAGAGNTIYF
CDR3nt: TGCGCCAGCGTTGCAGGGGCTGGAAACACCATATATTTT

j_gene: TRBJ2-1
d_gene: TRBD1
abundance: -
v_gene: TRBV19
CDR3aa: CASSRDRGLNNEQFF
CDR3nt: TGTGCCAGTAGTAGAGACAGGGGTTTAAACAATGAGCAGTTCTTC

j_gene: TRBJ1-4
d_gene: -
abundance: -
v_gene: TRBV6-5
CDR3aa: CASSPGGGGGEKLFF
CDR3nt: TGTGCCAGCAGTCCCGGCGGGGGAGGCGGTGAAAAACTGTTTTTT

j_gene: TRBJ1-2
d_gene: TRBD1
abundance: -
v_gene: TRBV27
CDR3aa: CASSAWDRVNYGYTF
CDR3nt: TGTGCCAGCAGTGCATGGGACAGGGTAAACTATGGCTACACCTTC

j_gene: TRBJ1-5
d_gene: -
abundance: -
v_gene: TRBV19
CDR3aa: CASSIRSDQPQHF
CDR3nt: TGTGCCAGTAGTATCCGGAGCGATCAGCCCCAGCATTTT

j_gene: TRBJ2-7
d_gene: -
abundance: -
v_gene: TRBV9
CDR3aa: CASSVSPRDGSYEQYF
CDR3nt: TGTGCCAGCAGCGTAAGCCCACGGGACGGCTCCTACGAGCAGTACTTC

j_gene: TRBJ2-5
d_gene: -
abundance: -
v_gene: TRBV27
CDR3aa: CASRTGRSAETQYF
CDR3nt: TGTGCCAGCAGAACGGGGCGCAGCGCAGAGACCCAGTACTTC

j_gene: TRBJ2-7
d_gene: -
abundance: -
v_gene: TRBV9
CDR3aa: CASSPAIGRSIGSYEQYF
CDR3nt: TGTGCCAGCAGCCCCGCCATTGGCAGGAGCATTGGCTCCTACGAGCAGTACTTC

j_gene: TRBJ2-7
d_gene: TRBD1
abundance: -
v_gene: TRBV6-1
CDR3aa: CASSGQGARPYEQYF
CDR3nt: TGTGCCAGCAGTGGACAGGGGGCCAGACCCTACGAGCAGTACTTC

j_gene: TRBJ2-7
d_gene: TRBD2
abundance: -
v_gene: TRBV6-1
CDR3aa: CASSEARRTSGRINEQYF
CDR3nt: TGTGCCAGCAGTGAAGCGAGGAGGACTAGCGGGAGGATTAACGAGCAGTACTTC

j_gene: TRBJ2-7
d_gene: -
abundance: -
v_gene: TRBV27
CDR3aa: CASSFIGRAGLHEQYF
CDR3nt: TGTGCCAGCAGTTTCATCGGAAGGGCTGGCCTTCACGAGCAGTACTTC

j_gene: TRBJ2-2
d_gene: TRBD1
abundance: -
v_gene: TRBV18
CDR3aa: CASSPSYGQVQLFF
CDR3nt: TGTGCCAGCTCACCGTCATATGGACAGGTCCAGCTGTTTTTT

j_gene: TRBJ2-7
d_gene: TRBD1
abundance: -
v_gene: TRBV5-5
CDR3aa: CASSAGQGVTSYEQYF
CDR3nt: TGTGCCAGCAGCGCTGGACAGGGCGTGACCTCCTACGAGCAGTACTTC

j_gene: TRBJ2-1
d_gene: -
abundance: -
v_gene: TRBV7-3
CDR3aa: CASSPPGTAYNEQFF
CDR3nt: TGTGCCAGCAGCCCGCCCGGGACCGCATACAATGAGCAGTTCTTC

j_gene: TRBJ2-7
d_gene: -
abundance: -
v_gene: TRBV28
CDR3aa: CASSFPLSGTTLEQYF
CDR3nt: TGTGCCAGCAGTTTTCCCCTCTCGGGGACAACATTAGAGCAGTACTTC

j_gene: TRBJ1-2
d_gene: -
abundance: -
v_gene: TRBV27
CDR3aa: CASSLRQGYGYTF
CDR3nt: TGTGCCAGCAGTTTAAGGCAGGGCTATGGCTACACCTTC

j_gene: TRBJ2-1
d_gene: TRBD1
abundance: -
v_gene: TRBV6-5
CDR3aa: CASRKWDRGLGEQFF
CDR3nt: TGTGCCAGCAGGAAGTGGGACAGGGGGCTCGGTGAGCAGTTCTTC

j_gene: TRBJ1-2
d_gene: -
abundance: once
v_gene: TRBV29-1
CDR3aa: CSVSGGLDYGYTF
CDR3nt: TGCAGCGTTTCCGGGGGGCTGGACTATGGCTACACCTTC

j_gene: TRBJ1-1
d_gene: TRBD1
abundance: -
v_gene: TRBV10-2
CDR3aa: CASSEPRQGLGMNTEAFF
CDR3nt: TGCGCCAGCAGTGAGCCGAGACAGGGGTTAGGGATGAACACTGAAGCTTTCTTT

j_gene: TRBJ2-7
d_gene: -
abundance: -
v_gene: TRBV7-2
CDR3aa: CASSLGGGGNYEQYF
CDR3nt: TGTGCCAGCAGCTTAGGGGGCGGAGGGAACTACGAGCAGTACTTC

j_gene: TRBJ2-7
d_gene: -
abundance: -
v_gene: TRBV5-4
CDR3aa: CASSLDLQTGEQYF
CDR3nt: TGTGCCAGCAGCTTGGATCTGCAGACGGGGGAGCAGTACTTC

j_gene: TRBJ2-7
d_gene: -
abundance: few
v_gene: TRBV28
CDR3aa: CASSRGLARSSYEQYF
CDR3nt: TGTGCCAGCAGCCGAGGGCTAGCGCGAAGCTCCTACGAGCAGTACTTC

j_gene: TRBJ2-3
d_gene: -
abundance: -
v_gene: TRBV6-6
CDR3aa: CASSYDDGSREYF
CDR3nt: TGTGCCAGCAGTTACGACGACGGCTCCCGGGAGTATTTT

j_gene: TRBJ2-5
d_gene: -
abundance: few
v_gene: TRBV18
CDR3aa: CASSPRRGETEETQYF
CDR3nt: TGTGCCAGCTCACCGAGGAGGGGGGAGACCGAAGAGACCCAGTACTTC